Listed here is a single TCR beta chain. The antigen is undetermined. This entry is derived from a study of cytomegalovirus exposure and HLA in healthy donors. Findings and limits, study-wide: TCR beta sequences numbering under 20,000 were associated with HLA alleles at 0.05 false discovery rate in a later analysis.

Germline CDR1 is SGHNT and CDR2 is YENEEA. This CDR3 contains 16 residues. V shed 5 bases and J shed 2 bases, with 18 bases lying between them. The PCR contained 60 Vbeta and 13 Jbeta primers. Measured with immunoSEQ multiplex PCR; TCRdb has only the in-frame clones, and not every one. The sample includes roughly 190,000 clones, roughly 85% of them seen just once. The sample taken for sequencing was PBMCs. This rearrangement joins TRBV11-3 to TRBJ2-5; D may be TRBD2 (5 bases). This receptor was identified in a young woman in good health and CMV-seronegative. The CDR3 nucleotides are TGTGCCAGCAGCCGCCCGTCCCGGGAACGACAAGAGACCCAGTACTTC. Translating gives CASSRPSRERQETQYF.